This T cell receptor (beta chain) was found in a study of T cell responses to AZD1222 COVID-19 vaccine. Overall study findings and caveats: It should be noted that donors were predominantly white British and more often female, and clonal diversity was possibly underestimated. Baseline seropositivity occurred in only a handful of AZD1222 recipients.

Assay used: immunoSEQ multiplex PCR; TCRdb lists only in-frame clones, some missing. The profile shows fewer than 150,000 clones, approximately 94% of them singletons. This CDR3 spans 13 amino acids. CDR1 is SQVTM and CDR2 is ANQGSEA in the germline V gene. Trimming shortened V by 2 bases and J by 5 bases, and 10 bases separated the two germline ends. Of note for this clone: Antigen unknown.

The rearrangement links TRBV29-1 to TRBJ2-1; D is uncertain. The source is an adult who received the AZD1222 COVID-19 vaccine. The input for sequencing was peripheral blood, taken 28 days after the second AZD1222 dose. For the CDR3, the DNA is TGCAGCGTTGAAATCGTCCTAAACAATGAGCAGTTCTTC. It yields the protein CSVEIVLNNEQFF.